The 14 T cell receptor beta chains reported below all come from one sample, sequenced in a study of cytomegalovirus exposure and HLA in healthy donors. The PCR contained 60 Vbeta and 13 Jbeta primers. Only in-frame clones appear in the TCRdb table, and some are missing; sequencing was by immunoSEQ multiplex PCR. The data show around 200,000 clones, approximately 65% seen once. The specimen was PBMCs. These receptors were collected from a man aged 35 to 55 in good health and CMV-seronegative.

As regards this clone: Within the sample, other DNA sequences also encode this same CDR3. This sequence joins TRBV5-5 and TRBJ2-1; a weak D match, TRBD1 (6 bases). CDR3 length equals 15 residues. V gave up 0 bases and J gave up 1 base, with 8 bases separating them. Looked up from germline, CDR1 is SGHKS and CDR2 is YYEKEE (reference sequence). The CDR3 region has the DNA TGTGCCAGCAGCTTGGCAGGGGTTTCCTACAATGAGCAGTTCTTC. It yields the protein CASSLAGVSYNEQFF.

This chain joins TRBV18 and TRBJ2-1; possibly TRBD1 for D (6 bases). CDR3 size: 12 residues. Germline CDR1 reads KGHSH; CDR2 reads LQKENI. The V end lost 5 bases, the J end lost 7 bases, and 9 bases lay between the germline ends. The CDR3 DNA reads TGTGCCAGCTCAAACCAGGGGAATGAGCAGTTCTTC. This codes for CASSNQGNEQFF.

This clone occurred a few times. CDR3 bases: TGTGCCAGCAGTGAACCGTCCCAGGGATATGAAAAACTGTTTTTT. The encoded protein is CASSEPSQGYEKLFF. The chain is built from TRBV2 and TRBJ1-4, with D tentatively TRBD1 (5 bases). Germline V gene sequence: CDR1 SNHLY, CDR2 FYNNEI. The CDR3 is 15 residues long. Trimming left V 2 bases short and J 6 bases short, with 13 bases between.

This chain joins TRBV19 and TRBJ2-1; D may be TRBD1 (6 bases). Trimming left V 1 base short and J 0 bases short, with 13 bases between. The CDR3 sequence is 17 residues long. Germline-derived CDR1 and CDR2 are LNHDA and SQIVND (reference sequence). DNA for the CDR3: TGTGCCAGTAGTATAGGGGGACACCCTGACTCCTACAATGAGCAGTTCTTC. Protein product: CASSIGGHPDSYNEQFF. The entire variable domain, with the rest obtained from reference TRBV19 and TRBJ2-1, is as follows: DGGITQSPKYLFRKEGQNVTLSCEQNLNHDAMYWYRQDPGQGLRLIYYSQIVNDFQKGDIAEGYSVSREKKESFPLTVTSAQKNPTAFYLCASSIGGHPDSYNEQFFGPGTRLTVL.

This chain joins TRBV6-5 and TRBJ2-7; D possibly corresponds to TRBD1 (5 bases). This CDR3 has 16 residues. CDR1 is MNHEY, CDR2 SVGAGI, per germline. Deletions cut 4 bases from V and 2 bases from J, with 18 bases between. The CDR3 DNA reads as TGTGCCAGCAGTTCGCGCAGCGACAGCCTTGCCTACGAGCAGTACTTC. The encoded protein is CASSSRSDSLAYEQYF.

The CDR3 nucleotides are TGCGCCAGCAGCCCTACAGGGCATACTAACTATGGCTACACCTTC. Its translation: CASSPTGHTNYGYTF. The V call is TRBV4-1, the J call TRBJ1-2, with D possibly matching TRBD1 (6 bases). From germline, CDR1 is MGHRA and CDR2 YSYEKL. CDR3 length: 15 residues. Trimming stripped 4 bases from V and 0 bases from J, with 12 bases between.

This sequence joins TRBV6-5 and TRBJ2-3; tentatively, D is TRBD2 (5 bases). The CDR3 spans 14 residues. Germline CDR1 reads MNHEY; CDR2 reads SVGAGI. V was shortened by 9 bases and J by 0 bases, with 13 bases between the two germline ends. The CDR3 nucleotides read TGTGCCAGTAGAACGGGATTTAGCACAGATACGCAGTATTTT. This encodes CASRTGFSTDTQYF.

The CDR3 nucleotides read TGTGCCAGCAGGAAGGGACAGGGGATTTATCAGCCCCAGCATTTT. Protein: CASRKGQGIYQPQHF. The chain links TRBV6-5 to TRBJ1-5, with 10 bases identical to TRBD1. V dropped 6 bases and J dropped 5; count of bases not matched to a gene: 7. The germline V gene encodes CDR1 MNHEY and CDR2 SVGAGI. The CDR3 is 15 amino acids.

V and J are TRBV30 and TRBJ1-4; 10 nucleotides match TRBD1. In germline, CDR1 is GTSNPN, CDR2 SVGIG (reference sequence). The CDR3 runs 15 residues. V was pared by 3 bases and J by 8 bases, with 9 bases of the junction left unmatched. CDR3 sequence reads: CAWSPGQGLGEKLFF. CDR3 coding DNA: TGTGCCTGGAGCCCGGGACAGGGGCTAGGCGAAAAACTGTTTTTT.

The chain uses TRBV18 and TRBJ2-4; D might be TRBD2 (6 bases). The CDR3 length is 15 residues. Germline V gene data show CDR1 as KGHSH and CDR2 as LQKENI. Trimming left V 3 bases short and J 4 bases short, with 13 bases between. CDR3 loop: CASSPLAGSKNIQYF. In DNA, the CDR3 is TGTGCCAGCTCACCCCTCGCGGGGAGTAAAAACATTCAGTACTTC. Drawing the rest from reference TRBV18 and TRBJ2-4, the complete variable domain is NAGVMQNPRHLVRRRGQEARLRCSPMKGHSHVYWYRQLPEEGLKFMVYLQKENIIDESGMPKERFSAEFPKEGPSILRIQQVVRGDSAAYFCASSPLAGSKNIQYFGAGTRLSVL.

This clone has only a few counts. The chain joins TRBV14 to TRBJ1-1; 9 bases are a match to TRBD1. The ends lost 2 bases at V and 6 bases at J; junction bases unmatched: 10. The CDR3 has 16 amino acids. Germline V gene sequence: CDR1 SGHDN, CDR2 FVKESK. CDR3: CASSQLPGQGTPEAFF. In DNA, the CDR3 is TGTGCCAGCAGCCAATTACCGGGACAGGGTACCCCTGAAGCTTTCTTT. The full variable domain, completed using reference TRBV14 and TRBJ1-1, is EAGVTQFPSHSVIEKGQTVTLRCDPISGHDNLYWYRRVMGKEIKFLLHFVKESKQDESGMPNNRFLAERTGGTYSTLKVQPAELEDSGVYFCASSQLPGQGTPEAFFGQGTRLTVV.

The CDR3 DNA is TGTGCCAGCAGCACGGCCCCTAGCCGCATCTCCAATGAGCAGTTCTTC. This translates into CASSTAPSRISNEQFF. The chain employs TRBV7-9 and TRBJ2-1; maybe TRBD2 (5 bases). Germline V gene lookup returns CDR1 SEHNR and CDR2 FQNEAQ (reference sequence). CDR3 length equals 16 residues. V lost 5 bases to trimming and J lost 6 bases, with 20 bases between them.

This clone turned up a few times. The chain carries TRBV5-4 and TRBJ2-7; 8 bases are shared with TRBD1. The CDR3 is made up of 18 amino acids. Germline CDR1 and CDR2: SGHNT and YYREEE (reference sequence). The V gene end was trimmed by 2 bases and the J gene end by 1 base; junction bases not matched to a gene: 14. DNA of the CDR3: TGTGCCAGCAGCTTATTCTCGGGACAGGTACTTCATTCCTACGAGCAGTACTTC. It is translated as CASSLFSGQVLHSYEQYF.

This clone was detected only a few times. J is TRBJ1-2 and V is TRBV27; perhaps TRBD1 as D (6 bases). CDR3 length equals 14 residues. Trimming took off 6 bases at V and 6 bases at J, with 17 bases between the two ends. Per the germline V gene, CDR1 is MNHEY and CDR2 is SMNVEV (reference sequence). CDR3 in amino acids: CASSLAGASDGYTF. The CDR3 DNA follows: TGTGCCAGCAGCTTAGCGGGGGCGTCGGATGGCTACACCTTC.